This T cell receptor (beta chain) emerged from a study of blood T cell repertoires in COVID-19 (dated by TCRdb to about 2020). As for the study more broadly: Samples covering the acute and convalescent phases of COVID-19 were provided by collaborators in the United States, Italy and Spain. The samples were drawn from two sources: the first 160 participants of the ongoing ImmuneRACE study, and 1,000 to 1,500 subjects contributed by 6 global collaborators. A de-identified subject ID, COVID-19 status, age in years and sex were almost always included in the sample metadata. Where available, HLA class I and class II types were obtained from metadata supplied by the sample provider rather than from assay-based typing. The repertoires were released in a freely available public database meant as a resource for research on the immune response to SARS-CoV-2. Deeply sampled blood TCRbeta repertoires from subjects exposed to, actively infected with, or recovered from COVID-19 were included in the dataset. The material from the prospective study consisted of cDNA or gDNA derived from T cells, B-cell-depleted T cells, or PBMCs. On the study overall, not on this receptor specifically: The quantity of clinical and demographic metadata differed by source and by participant and was supplied without curation.

TCRbeta CDR3 regions were amplified from genomic DNA by means of the immunoSEQ Assay, a bias-controlled multiplex PCR. The authors processed their data as follows. Nucleated cell counts per sample were estimated from amplification of reference gene primers within the assay. Sequence reads were collapsed and filtered to measure the absolute abundance of every unique TCRbeta CDR3 rearrangement. For each sample, productive Simpson clonality was calculated as the square root of Simpson's diversity index across productive rearrangements. TCRdb took over this immuneACCESS table, retaining in-frame rearrangements with V and J assigned. Such tables are incomplete; in checked studies, under half of the missing clones stem from an unresolved V gene, and the remainder is unexplained. V, J and clone size are those of that table, while D and trimming were read from the DNA. This sample is represented by some 220,000 clones; approximately 86% of them were singletons. The ten largest clones add up to 1.3% of the sample.

As to this clone: Its antigen target is currently unknown. Within one base of it there is no much larger clone, and no base qualities were kept.

Trimming takes 3 bases off V and 3 bases off J; junction bases not matched to a gene: 9. In the germline V gene, CDR1 corresponds to SGHDN and CDR2 to FVKESK. There are 17 amino acids in the CDR3, from cysteine to phenylalanine inclusive. Only the CDR3 part of the read is kept: 51 bases, read in frame from the first base. In Seattle, one collaborating source enrolled patients while the infection was active and tracked those patients longitudinally over the course of disease. Each collaborating institution followed its own protocols to collect whole blood in K2EDTA tubes. For TCRbeta analysis, collaborators shipped samples as frozen whole blood, isolated PBMCs, or DNA extracted from either of those sample types.

Specimen: peripheral blood. Rearrangement joined TRBV14 to TRBJ2-7, with 12 bases matching TRBD2. The receptor comes from a woman in her 30s with COVID-19, enrolled during active disease. For the CDR3, the sequence is CASSQGALAGGLYEQYF. In nucleotide form, the sequence is TGTGCCAGCAGCCAGGGAGCCCTAGCGGGGGGGCTCTACGAGCAGTACTTC.